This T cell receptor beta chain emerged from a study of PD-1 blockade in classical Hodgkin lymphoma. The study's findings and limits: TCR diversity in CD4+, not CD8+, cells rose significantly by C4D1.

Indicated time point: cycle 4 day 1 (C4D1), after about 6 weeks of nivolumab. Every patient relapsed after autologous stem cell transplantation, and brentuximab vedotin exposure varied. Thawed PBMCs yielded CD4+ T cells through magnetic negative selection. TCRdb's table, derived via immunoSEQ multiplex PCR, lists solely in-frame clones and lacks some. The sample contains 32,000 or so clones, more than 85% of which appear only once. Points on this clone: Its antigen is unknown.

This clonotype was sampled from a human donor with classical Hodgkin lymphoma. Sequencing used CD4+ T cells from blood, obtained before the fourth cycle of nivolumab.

The CDR3: CASSEGQGGWETQYF. The CDR3 region has the DNA TGTGCCAGCAGCGAAGGACAGGGCGGCTGGGAGACCCAGTACTTC. The genes are TRBV7-3 and TRBJ2-5; 8 nucleotides match TRBD1. This CDR3 is built from 15 residues. V lost 5 bases, J lost 5 bases, and 10 bases stayed unmatched. CDR1 is SGHTA, CDR2 FQGTGA, per germline.